The 20 T cell receptor beta chains given below trace back to one sample, sequenced in a study of radiation and T cells in renal cell carcinoma. Time point defined: blood 2 weeks post-SBRT. Indicated treatment: 15 Gy SBRT to primary tumor, nephrectomy 4 weeks later. Measured with immunoSEQ multiplex PCR; TCRdb has only the in-frame clones, and not every one. The repertoire includes 100,000 to 150,000 clones, about 81% of them detected once, and approximately 2% sits in the top ten. The material was blood, obtained from a patient whose treatment included radiotherapy and nephrectomy. Receptor source: a woman aged 60-75 years with renal cell carcinoma.

The chain combines TRBV5-1 with TRBJ2-3; D might be TRBD1 or TRBD2, each matching 5 bases. Trimming removed 2 bases from V and 1 base from J, with 11 bases in between. This CDR3 has 15 residues. CDR1 SGHRS and CDR2 YFSETQ come from the germline V gene. The CDR3 DNA sequence: TGCGCCAGCAGCTTAGGGACGTCGCGCACAGATACGCAGTATTTT. This translates into CASSLGTSRTDTQYF.

The chain joins TRBV9 to TRBJ1-2; D not certain. Per the germline V gene, CDR1 is SGDLS and CDR2 is YYNGEE. The CDR3 loop spans 14 amino acids. The V gene lost 0 bases and the J gene lost 7 bases, with 13 bases spanning the gap. In DNA, the CDR3 is TGTGCCAGCAGCGTAGGAACGTCCGATATTGGCTACACCTTC. This encodes CASSVGTSDIGYTF.

V gene TRBV4-2 combines with J gene TRBJ2-1, with a weak D call TRBD2 (5 bases). There are 19 residues in the CDR3. V was cut by 0 bases and J by 10 bases, with 28 bases left in between. Germline-derived CDR1 and CDR2 are LGHNA and YNFKEQ. The CDR3 sequence is CASSQDRAGWTPEAWEQFF. In nucleotides, the CDR3 is TGTGCCAGCAGCCAAGATAGGGCCGGCTGGACCCCGGAGGCATGGGAGCAGTTCTTC.

V and J are TRBV19 and TRBJ1-1; no reliable D call. CDR3 length: 14 amino acids. Trimming shortened V by 6 bases and J by 4 bases, and 15 bases separated the two germline ends. From germline, CDR1 is LNHDA and CDR2 SQIVND (reference sequence). The CDR3 protein is CASREGSTGTEAFF. In nucleotides, the CDR3 is TGTGCCAGTAGGGAAGGCTCGACTGGCACTGAAGCTTTCTTT.

The chain uses TRBV9 and TRBJ2-3; TRBD2 matches 12 bases. Germline V CDR1 and CDR2: SGDLS, YYNGEE. The CDR3 has 19 residues. The J segment lost 3 bases and the V segment lost 3 bases, leaving 14 bases of the junction unmatched. Here the CDR3 DNA reads TGTGCCAGCAGCGCCAGCAGACTAGCGGGGGCCCTCAGAACAGATACGCAGTATTTT. Protein product: CASSASRLAGALRTDTQYF.

V and J are TRBV19 and TRBJ1-1; the D is unclear. CDR1 is LNHDA, CDR2 SQIVND, per germline (reference sequence). This CDR3 region has 15 residues. V was shortened by 2 bases and J by 0 bases, with 10 bases between the two germline ends. Here the CDR3 reads CASSIQQVMNTEAFF. The CDR3 DNA sequence: TGTGCCAGTAGTATACAGCAGGTCATGAACACTGAAGCTTTCTTT.

There are a few counts of this clone. The gene calls are TRBV6-5 and TRBJ2-1, with D tentatively TRBD1 (5 bases). Trimming left V 6 bases short and J 4 bases short, with 10 bases between. CDR3 length equals 13 residues. In germline, CDR1 is MNHEY, CDR2 SVGAGI. In nucleotides, the CDR3 is TGTGCCAGCAGACTGGGGCCGTACAATGAGCAGTTCTTC. Protein product: CASRLGPYNEQFF.

The V gene is TRBV7-3, the J gene TRBJ2-6; D ambiguous. The CDR3 consists of 13 residues. Germline V gene lookup returns CDR1 SGHTA and CDR2 FQGTGA. V lost 2 bases and J lost 2, with 1 base in between. CDR3 loop: CASSLPGANVLTF. The CDR3 DNA follows: TGTGCCAGCAGCTTACCTGGGGCCAACGTCCTGACTTTC.

CDR3 in amino acids: CASGTENTEAFF. The CDR3 DNA is TGCGCCAGCGGGACAGAGAACACTGAAGCTTTCTTT. The V and J genes are TRBV5-1 and TRBJ1-1; 7 bases agree with TRBD1. The CDR3 sequence is 12 residues long. In germline, CDR1 is SGHRS, CDR2 YFSETQ. V trimming: 7 bases; J trimming: 1 base; junction bases outside the gene matches: 1. Drawing the rest from reference TRBV5-1 and TRBJ1-1, the complete variable domain is KAGVTQTPRYLIKTRGQQVTLSCSPISGHRSVSWYQQTPGQGLQFLFEYFSETQRNKGNFPGRFSGRQFSNSRSEMNVSTLELGDSALYLCASGTENTEAFFGQGTRLTVV.

The CDR3 loop reads CASSETSGRYEQYF. Written as DNA, the CDR3 is TGTGCCAGTAGCGAGACTAGCGGGAGGTACGAGCAGTACTTC. The V gene is TRBV19, the J gene TRBJ2-7; 13 positions agree with TRBD2. Germline V gives CDR1 LNHDA, CDR2 SQIVND (reference sequence). The CDR3 has 14 residues. Trimming at V came to 6 bases and at J to 4 bases, leaving 3 bases not matched to a gene.

The gene calls are TRBV30 and TRBJ2-5, with TRBD2 as a possible D gene (6 bases). The J call may be in error: the DNA end matches TRBJ2-7 better. The CDR3 totals 14 residues. The germline V gene has CDR1 GTSNPN and CDR2 SVGIG (reference sequence). This CDR3 reads CAWRSRGETYEQYF. The CDR3 DNA reads TGTGCCTGGAGATCCCGCGGGGAGACCTACGAGCAGTACTTC.

The rearrangement joins TRBV28 to TRBJ1-2, with 10 bases identical to TRBD1. The V gene's germline CDR1 is MDHEN and CDR2 SYDVKM. The ends lost 9 bases at V and 1 base at J; junction bases unmatched: 2. CDR3 length: 13 amino acids. The CDR3 is CARRDRGNYGYTF. CDR3 bases: TGTGCCAGACGGGACAGGGGTAACTATGGCTACACCTTC.

The CDR3 coding sequence is TGTGCCAGCAGCTTGGGAGAGCTCCGCCGAAACACCATATATTTT. Protein product: CASSLGELRRNTIYF. This chain joins TRBV5-8 and TRBJ1-3; no clear D. Looked up from germline, CDR1 is SGHTS and CDR2 is YDEGEE. V dropped 0 bases and J dropped 5 bases, with 12 bases sitting between them. This CDR3 comprises 15 residues.

As to this clone: The junction departs from germline at one end; a sequencing error may be responsible. Different DNA sequences within this sample yield the same CDR3. The chain employs TRBV5-6 and TRBJ1-1; no clear D. This CDR3 region has 11 residues. The germline gives CDR1 SGHDT, CDR2 YYEEEE. The DNA of the CDR3 is TGTGCCAGCAGCTTGAATACTGAAGCTTTCTTT. It is translated as CASSLNTEAFF. The variable domain in full, completed from reference TRBV5-6 and TRBJ1-1, reads DAGVTQSPTHLIKTRGQQVTLRCSPKSGHDTVSWYQQALGQGPQFIFQYYEEEERQRGNFPDRFSGHQFPNYSSELNVNALLLGDSALYLCASSLNTEAFFGQGTRLTVV.

V and J are TRBV11-2 and TRBJ2-1, with a weak D call TRBD2 (5 bases). The CDR3 has 12 residues. V dropped 6 bases and J dropped 7 bases, with 10 bases sitting between them. CDR1 and CDR2 (germline): SGHAT, FQNNGV. The CDR3 is CASSSSGNEQFF. DNA for the CDR3: TGTGCCAGCAGTTCATCGGGGAATGAGCAGTTCTTC.

The table lists this clone with a few counts. This rearrangement joins TRBV5-1 to TRBJ2-2; D may be TRBD1 (5 bases). V shed 5 bases and J shed 1 base, with 9 bases lying between them. The CDR3 sequence is 14 residues long. CDR1 SGHRS and CDR2 YFSETQ come from the germline V gene. The CDR3 sequence is CASRSTGNTGELFF. The CDR3 region has the DNA TGCGCCAGCAGAAGCACAGGGAACACCGGGGAGCTGTTTTTT. The complete variable domain, with remaining parts taken from reference TRBV5-1 and TRBJ2-2, reads KAGVTQTPRYLIKTRGQQVTLSCSPISGHRSVSWYQQTPGQGLQFLFEYFSETQRNKGNFPGRFSGRQFSNSRSEMNVSTLELGDSALYLCASRSTGNTGELFFGEGSRLTVL.

CDR3 DNA sequence: TGCGCCAGCAGCCAAGAGGGACAGGGGAACAATGAGCAGTTCTTC. As protein: CASSQEGQGNNEQFF. The chain recombines TRBV4-3 with TRBJ2-1, with 10 bases matching TRBD1. This CDR3 is built from 15 residues. Unmatched junction bases numbered 1, after V lost 0 bases and J lost 5 bases. Germline lookup yields CDR1 LGHNA and CDR2 YSLEER.

The CDR3 DNA reads as TGTGCCAGCAGTGAATATCCGGGATCACCCCTCCACTTT. Translated: CASSEYPGSPLHF. The chain uses TRBV6-1 and TRBJ1-6; D is undetermined. The germline CDR1 and CDR2 sequences are MNHNS and SASEGT. Trimming shortened V by 2 bases and J by 10 bases, and 9 bases separated the two germline ends. This CDR3 is built from 13 residues.

In regard to this clone: Other DNA sequences in the sample encode the same CDR3. The rearrangement links TRBV30 to TRBJ1-2; D is unresolved. This CDR3 is 12 amino acids long. Germline lookup yields CDR1 GTSNPN and CDR2 SVGIG (reference sequence). Trimming cost V 0 bases and J 2 bases, with 4 bases left between them. The chain's CDR3 is CAWSVQNYGYTF. The CDR3 DNA follows: TGTGCCTGGAGTGTACAAAACTATGGCTACACCTTC.

This clone showed up many times. The V and J genes are TRBV29-1 and TRBJ2-1; TRBD2 is a possible D gene (6 bases). Trimming cost V 1 base and J 7 bases, with 17 bases left between them. CDR1 is SQVTM and CDR2 is ANQGSEA in the germline V gene. CDR3 size: 15 residues. The CDR3 nucleotides read TGCAGCGTTGAAGTATGGGACTCCCTGGAGAATGAGCAGTTCTTC. As protein: CSVEVWDSLENEQFF.